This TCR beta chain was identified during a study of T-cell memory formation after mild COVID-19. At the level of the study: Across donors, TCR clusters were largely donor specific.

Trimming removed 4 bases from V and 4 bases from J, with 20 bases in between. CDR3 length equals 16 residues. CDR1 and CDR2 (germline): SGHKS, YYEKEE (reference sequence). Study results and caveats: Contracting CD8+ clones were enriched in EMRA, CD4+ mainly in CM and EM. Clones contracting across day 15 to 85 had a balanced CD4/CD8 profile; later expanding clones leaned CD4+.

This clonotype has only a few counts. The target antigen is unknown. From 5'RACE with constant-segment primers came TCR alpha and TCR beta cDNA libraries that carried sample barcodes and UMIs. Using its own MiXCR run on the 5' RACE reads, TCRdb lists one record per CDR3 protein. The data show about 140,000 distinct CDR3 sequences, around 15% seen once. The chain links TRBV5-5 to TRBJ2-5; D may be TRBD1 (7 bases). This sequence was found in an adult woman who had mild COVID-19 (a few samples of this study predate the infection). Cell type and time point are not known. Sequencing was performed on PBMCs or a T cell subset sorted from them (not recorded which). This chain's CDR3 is CASSPTGEVLGETQYF. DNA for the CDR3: TGTGCCAGCAGCCCAACAGGGGAGGTGTTAGGAGAGACCCAGTACTTC.